This TCR beta chain was identified during a study of blood T cell dynamics during melanoma immunotherapy. Indicated time point: week 3, after first cycle of checkpoint inhibitor. The CDR3 totals 13 residues. Trimming removed 6 bases at V and 4 bases at J, with 11 bases between. Germline CDR1 ENHRY, CDR2 SYGVKD. This clone was seen only once. Clones were sequenced by immunoSEQ multiplex PCR, and TCRdb holds only the in-frame ones, with some missing. The repertoire consists of about 14,000 clones, with about nine tenths occurring once and the leading ten covering less than 6%. The sequencing used blood, collected from a patient treated with checkpoint blockade. The TCR sequence derives from a human donor with melanoma. The V and J genes are TRBV10-3 and TRBJ2-3, with D possibly TRBD1 on 6 matching bases. The chain's CDR3 is CAIRPGQSDTQYF. The DNA for the CDR3 is TGTGCCATCAGACCCGGACAGTCAGATACGCAGTATTTT.